A selection of T cell receptor beta chains follows, all from one sample in a study of T cell changes during pregnancy in multiple sclerosis. This table comes from immunoSEQ multiplex PCR, and its TCRdb copy is limited to in-frame clones, with some not included. The sample carries some 73,000 clones, about 92% recorded once. This sample comprised peripheral blood, obtained in the third trimester of pregnancy. These receptors originate from a female donor in good health, enrolled as a control in a pregnancy study. Each CDR3 is given with its conserved first and last residue. D genes are given only for firm matches. Only some rows state a clone size, as once, few, many or a class for expanded clones.

j_call: TRBJ2-5
clone_size: .
d_call: TRBD2
v_call: TRBV28
cdr3_aa: CASRLAGTKETQYF
cdr3_nt: TGTGCCAGCAGACTAGCGGGAACCAAAGAGACCCAGTACTTC

j_call: TRBJ1-3
clone_size: .
d_call: .
v_call: TRBV5-1
cdr3_aa: CASSLSQRPGNTIYF
cdr3_nt: TGCGCCAGCAGCTTGAGCCAGAGGCCAGGAAACACCATATATTTT

j_call: TRBJ2-1
clone_size: .
d_call: .
v_call: TRBV27
cdr3_aa: CASMIRGSSYNEQFF
cdr3_nt: TGTGCCAGCATGATCCGGGGGTCCTCTTACAATGAGCAGTTCTTC

j_call: TRBJ1-1
clone_size: .
d_call: .
v_call: TRBV7-8
cdr3_aa: CASSLRIGRDTEAFF
cdr3_nt: TGTGCCAGCAGCTTAAGAATAGGCAGGGACACTGAAGCTTTCTTT

j_call: TRBJ2-1
clone_size: .
d_call: .
v_call: TRBV11-3
cdr3_aa: CASSGLDSYNEQFF
cdr3_nt: TGTGCCAGCAGCGGATTAGACAGTTACAATGAGCAGTTCTTC

j_call: TRBJ1-1
clone_size: .
d_call: .
v_call: TRBV7-9
cdr3_aa: CASRSPGRGVNTEAFF
cdr3_nt: TGTGCCAGCCGGTCTCCCGGTCGCGGGGTTAACACTGAAGCTTTCTTT

j_call: TRBJ2-5
clone_size: few
d_call: TRBD1
v_call: TRBV5-4
cdr3_aa: CASRQYRGRGETQYF
cdr3_nt: TGTGCCAGCAGACAATACAGGGGGCGCGGGGAGACCCAGTACTTC

j_call: TRBJ1-6
clone_size: .
d_call: .
v_call: TRBV27
cdr3_aa: CASSAGTGSSYNSPLHF
cdr3_nt: TGTGCCAGCAGTGCCGGGACCGGGAGCTCCTATAATTCACCCCTCCACTTT

j_call: TRBJ2-7
clone_size: .
d_call: TRBD1
v_call: TRBV7-9
cdr3_aa: CASSLERTGKAYEQYF
cdr3_nt: TGTGCCAGCAGCTTAGAGCGGACAGGGAAGGCCTACGAGCAGTACTTC

j_call: TRBJ1-2
clone_size: .
d_call: TRBD1
v_call: TRBV28
cdr3_aa: CASSLWGQGGGGYTF
cdr3_nt: TGTGCCAGCAGCCTTTGGGGACAGGGAGGTGGAGGCTACACCTTC

j_call: TRBJ2-1
clone_size: once
d_call: .
v_call: TRBV29-1
cdr3_aa: CSAYLWRSNEQFF
cdr3_nt: TGCAGCGCCTACCTCTGGCGGAGCAATGAGCAGTTCTTC

j_call: TRBJ2-1
clone_size: .
d_call: .
v_call: TRBV2
cdr3_aa: CASRALGGYNEQFF
cdr3_nt: TGTGCCAGCCGGGCCTTAGGGGGCTACAATGAGCAGTTCTTC

j_call: TRBJ1-1
clone_size: .
d_call: .
v_call: TRBV5-4
cdr3_aa: CASSLKGVGTEAFF
cdr3_nt: TGTGCCAGCAGCTTAAAGGGGGTGGGTACTGAAGCTTTCTTT

j_call: TRBJ2-5
clone_size: .
d_call: TRBD2
v_call: TRBV5-1
cdr3_aa: CASSPEWGGYQETQYF
cdr3_nt: TGCGCCAGCAGCCCCGAATGGGGGGGTTACCAAGAGACCCAGTACTTC